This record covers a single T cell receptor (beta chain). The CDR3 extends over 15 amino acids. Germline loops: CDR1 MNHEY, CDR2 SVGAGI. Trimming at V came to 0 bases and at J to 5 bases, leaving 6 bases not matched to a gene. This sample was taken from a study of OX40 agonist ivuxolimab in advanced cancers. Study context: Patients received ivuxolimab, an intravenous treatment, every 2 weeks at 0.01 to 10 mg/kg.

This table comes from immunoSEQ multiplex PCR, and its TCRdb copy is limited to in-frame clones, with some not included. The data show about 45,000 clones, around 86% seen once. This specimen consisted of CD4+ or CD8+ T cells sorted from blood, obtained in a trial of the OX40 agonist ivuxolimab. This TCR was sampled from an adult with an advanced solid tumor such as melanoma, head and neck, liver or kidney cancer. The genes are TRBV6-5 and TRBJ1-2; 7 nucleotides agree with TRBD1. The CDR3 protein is CASSYSIPGGYGYTF. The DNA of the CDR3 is TGTGCCAGCAGTTACTCGATTCCAGGGGGGTATGGCTACACCTTC.